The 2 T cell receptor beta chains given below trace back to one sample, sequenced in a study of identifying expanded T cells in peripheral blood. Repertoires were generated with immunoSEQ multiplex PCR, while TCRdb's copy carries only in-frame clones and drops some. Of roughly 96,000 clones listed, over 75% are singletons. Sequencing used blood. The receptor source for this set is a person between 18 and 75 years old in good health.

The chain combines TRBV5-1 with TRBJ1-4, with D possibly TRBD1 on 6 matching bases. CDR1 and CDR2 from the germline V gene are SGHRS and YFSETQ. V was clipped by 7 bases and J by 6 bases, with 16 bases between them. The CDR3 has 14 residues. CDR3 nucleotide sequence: TGCGCCAGCGGACGGGGGGGCGTGGATGAAAAACTGTTTTTT. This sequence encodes CASGRGGVDEKLFF.

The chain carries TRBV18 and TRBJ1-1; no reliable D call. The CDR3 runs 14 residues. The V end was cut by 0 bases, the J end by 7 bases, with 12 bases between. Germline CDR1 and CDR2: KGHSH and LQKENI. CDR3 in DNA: TGTGCCAGCTCACCACCGGGAGAGGTCGATGAAGCTTTCTTT. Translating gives CASSPPGEVDEAFF.